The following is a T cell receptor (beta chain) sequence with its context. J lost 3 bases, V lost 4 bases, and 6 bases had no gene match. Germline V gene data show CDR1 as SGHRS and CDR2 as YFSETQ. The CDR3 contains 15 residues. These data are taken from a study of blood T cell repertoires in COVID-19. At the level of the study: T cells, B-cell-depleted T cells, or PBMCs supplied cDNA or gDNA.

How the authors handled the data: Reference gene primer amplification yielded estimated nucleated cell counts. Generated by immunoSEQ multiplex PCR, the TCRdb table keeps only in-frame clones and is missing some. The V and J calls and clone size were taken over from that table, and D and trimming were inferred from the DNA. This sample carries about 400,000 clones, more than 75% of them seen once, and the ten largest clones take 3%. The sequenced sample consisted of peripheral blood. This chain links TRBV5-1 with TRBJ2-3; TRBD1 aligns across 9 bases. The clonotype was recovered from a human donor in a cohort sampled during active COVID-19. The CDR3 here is CASSPSDRGTDTQYF. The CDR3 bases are TGCGCCAGCAGCCCTTCGGACAGGGGAACAGATACGCAGTATTTT.